The present entry profiles one T cell receptor (beta chain) with its context. The antigen remains unidentified. Trimming cost V 3 bases and J 0 bases; bases outside gene matches: 7. The CDR3 has 16 amino acids. Germline V gives CDR1 SGHDN, CDR2 FVKESK. DNA at 200 ng, about 30,000 T cell genomes, went into sorted-subset replicate PCRs. Here immunoSEQ multiplex PCR was the method, and the copy in TCRdb shows in-frame clones only, minus some. The sample holds 1,400,000 or so clones, 98% seen once. The entry originates in a study of shared clonotypes between healthy human individuals. Study outcomes and limitations: When compared with the clonotypes that were shared by all four sorted-subset donors, the non-shared clonotypes turned out to have lower generation probabilities. Relative to memory subsets, naive subsets generally showed larger estimated richness. Sequencing of the sorted subsets was shown by rarefaction to be incomplete despite large depth.

This receptor was identified in a man aged 30-40 years in good health. Input material: naive CD4+ T cells sorted from blood. Subset specified: CD45RA+ positively selected. The chain joins TRBV14 to TRBJ1-2; the match to TRBD1 covers 7 bases. The DNA of the CDR3 is TGTGCCAGCAGCCAGGACAGGCGGAAAGCTAACTATGGCTACACCTTC. It specifies CASSQDRRKANYGYTF.